What follows are 17 T cell receptor beta chains derived from one specimen sequenced in a study of T cells in Graves' hyperthyroidism and ophthalmopathy. RNA transcripts served as the template for amplifying TCR beta CDR3 regions. The TCR CDR3 was amplified in a first-round RT-PCR using the HTBI primer set. Using its own MiXCR run on the multiplex PCR reads, TCRdb lists one record per CDR3 protein. The table shows approximately 530,000 distinct CDR3 sequences, with 15% to 20% occurring only once. Specimen: blood. Source of these receptors: a man between 40 and 49 years old with Graves' ophthalmopathy.

The chain employs TRBV11-2 and TRBJ1-1; 10 bases line up with TRBD1. Trimming at V came to 5 bases and at J to 3 bases, leaving 12 bases not matched to a gene. From germline, CDR1 is SGHAT and CDR2 FQNNGV. The CDR3 is 17 amino acids. In DNA form, the CDR3 reads TGTGCCAGCAGCCAAGAGGGGACAGGGGCAATTGACACTGAAGCTTTCTTT. Protein sequence: CASSQEGTGAIDTEAFF.

This chain joins TRBV5-4 and TRBJ2-3, with 10 nucleotides matching TRBD1. The J segment lost 1 base and the V segment lost 4 bases, leaving 6 bases of the junction unmatched. This CDR3 has 16 residues. Germline V gene data show CDR1 as SGHNT and CDR2 as YYREEE (reference sequence). CDR3 amino acids: CASSSTGTGGTDTQYF. The CDR3 nucleotides read TGTGCCAGCAGCAGTACCGGGACAGGGGGCACAGATACGCAGTATTTT.

The sample holds many counts of this clonotype. The chain employs TRBV28 and TRBJ2-6; D is possibly TRBD1 or TRBD2 (7 bases each). The CDR3 has 16 amino acids. Trimming removed 6 bases from V and 3 bases from J, with 15 bases in between. Germline values: CDR1 MDHEN, CDR2 SYDVKM. For the CDR3, the DNA is TGTGCCAGCAGCCCAGGGGGGGGTAATGGGGCCAACGTCCTGACTTTC. Its protein product is CASSPGGGNGANVLTF.

The CDR3, as DNA: TGTGCCAGCAGCTTGACAGGGGGCTTAGAAAAACTGTTTTTT. Its protein product is CASSLTGGLEKLFF. The chain recombines TRBV28 with TRBJ1-4; TRBD1 matches 10 bases. This CDR3 is built from 14 residues. Per the germline V gene, CDR1 is MDHEN and CDR2 is SYDVKM. The trim removed 6 bases at V and 8 bases at J, leaving 6 bases unmatched.

This clonotype appeared many times. The chain joins TRBV6-1 to TRBJ1-2, with D possibly being TRBD1 (6 bases). The CDR3 spans 14 residues. Per germline, CDR1 MNHNS and CDR2 SASEGT. Between the trimmed V and J ends, which lost 6 bases and 3 bases, there was a span of 14 bases. The CDR3, as DNA: TGTGCCAGCAGCATATCAAACAGGGACTATGGCTACACCTTC. It specifies CASSISNRDYGYTF.

This clonotype was counted ten times or more. V is TRBV3-1 and J is TRBJ2-3; 8 nucleotides line up with TRBD2. The CDR3 consists of 17 residues. With 0 bases clipped from V and 1 base from J, the junction kept 6 bases outside the gene matches. Germline V gene data show CDR1 as LGHDT and CDR2 as YNNKEL (reference sequence). The CDR3 DNA follows: TGTGCCAGCAGCCAAGATCGTCGAGCGGGAGGCACAGATACGCAGTATTTT. It codes for CASSQDRRAGGTDTQYF.

The genes are TRBV5-1 and TRBJ1-1; the D is unclear. The germline gives CDR1 SGHRS, CDR2 YFSETQ. CDR3 length equals 14 residues. V lost 1 base and J lost 1, with 8 bases in between. CDR3 region: CASSLYGRNTEAFF. CDR3 DNA: TGCGCCAGCAGCTTGTACGGACGGAACACTGAAGCTTTCTTT.

The gene calls are TRBV6-2 or TRBV6-3 and TRBJ2-1, with 9 positions matching TRBD2. Germline values: CDR1 MNHEY, CDR2 SVGEGT. The trim removed 5 bases at V and 2 bases at J, leaving 7 bases unmatched. The CDR3 spans 16 residues. The CDR3 DNA follows: TGTGCCAGCAGTGATTTAGCGGGAGTACCCTACAATGAGCAGTTCTTC. Translating gives CASSDLAGVPYNEQFF.

This clonotype showed up just once. In DNA form, the CDR3 reads TGTGCCAGCAGCTCGACTAGCTCATTAGCCAAAAACATTCAGTACTTC. Protein sequence: CASSSTSSLAKNIQYF. This sequence joins TRBV7-2 and TRBJ2-4; the match to TRBD2 covers 7 bases. J gave up 0 bases and V 4 bases, and 6 bases lay outside the gene matches. Germline V gene lookup returns CDR1 SGHTA and CDR2 FQGNSA. The CDR3 has 16 amino acids.

This clonotype was detected ten times or more. The chain links TRBV12-3 or TRBV12-4 to TRBJ1-5; D might be TRBD1 (6 bases). The CDR3 loop spans 15 amino acids. V was pared by 8 bases and J by 1 base, with 15 bases between. This chain's CDR3 is CASRQPGASNQPQHF. CDR3 sequence (DNA): TGTGCCAGCCGCCAGCCGGGGGCGAGCAATCAGCCCCAGCATTTT.

The genes are TRBV7-9 and TRBJ2-1, with 10 bases fitting TRBD1. Germline CDR1 reads SEHNR; CDR2 reads FQNEAQ (reference sequence). Trimming removed 5 bases from V and 3 bases from J; junction bases left unmatched: 19. The CDR3 is 20 residues long. CDR3 DNA: TGTGCCAGCAGCCGTACGGGACAGGGGAGGGTAGGCGGGAGCTACAATGAGCAGTTCTTC. Protein: CASSRTGQGRVGGSYNEQFF.

This clonotype was counted between two and nine times. The J gene is TRBJ2-7, the V gene TRBV3-1; 7 positions match TRBD2. The CDR3 is 15 amino acids. V was pared by 3 bases and J by 0 bases, with 5 bases of the junction left unmatched. Per the germline V gene, CDR1 is LGHDT and CDR2 is YNNKEL (reference sequence). CDR3 coding DNA: TGTGCCAGCAGCCAGAGCGGGGTCAGCTCCTACGAGCAGTACTTC. Translated: CASSQSGVSSYEQYF.

This clonotype occurred a few times. The chain combines TRBV29-1 with TRBJ1-1; 8 bases match TRBD1. The CDR3 runs to 13 residues. CDR1 is SQVTM, CDR2 ANQGSEA, per germline. V gave up 6 bases and J gave up 0 bases; unmatched junction bases: 3. The CDR3 reads CSVRTGMNTEAFF. Written as DNA, the CDR3 is TGCAGCGTAAGGACAGGGATGAACACTGAAGCTTTCTTT. The entire variable domain, with the rest obtained from reference TRBV29-1 and TRBJ1-1, is as follows: SAVISQKPSRDICQRGTSLTIQCQVDSQVTMMFWYRQQPGQSLTLIATANQGSEATYESGFVIDKFPISRPNLTFSTLTVSNMSPEDSSIYLCSVRTGMNTEAFFGQGTRLTVV.

The sample holds a few counts of this clonotype. The V and J genes are TRBV20-1 and TRBJ1-1, with D perhaps TRBD1 (6 bases). Germline loops: CDR1 DFQATT, CDR2 SNEGSKA (reference sequence). V shed 5 bases and J shed 4 bases, with 17 bases lying between them. This CDR3 region has 14 residues. This CDR3 reads CSAVEPTGTTEAFF. CDR3 nucleotides: TGCAGTGCTGTGGAGCCTACAGGGACCACTGAAGCTTTCTTT.

This clonotype was counted many times. The chain has TRBV20-1 and TRBJ2-5; possibly TRBD2 for D (6 bases). Germline-derived CDR1 and CDR2 are DFQATT and SNEGSKA (reference sequence). Trimming cost V 3 bases and J 5 bases, with 13 bases left between them. The CDR3 is 13 amino acids. CDR3 DNA: TGCAGTGCTAGTCCGGGAGTGACGGAGACCCAGTACTTC. Protein: CSASPGVTETQYF.

This clonotype has only a few counts. The chain couples TRBV28 to TRBJ1-2, with 7 bases that match TRBD1. Germline-derived CDR1 and CDR2 are MDHEN and SYDVKM. The CDR3 covers 14 residues. V dropped 6 bases and J dropped 8; count of bases not matched to a gene: 12. The CDR3 sequence is CASSRSRGGRGYTF. CDR3 nucleotide sequence: TGTGCCAGCAGCCGCTCCAGGGGGGGACGCGGCTACACCTTC.

This clonotype was detected many times. This chain connects TRBV12-3 or TRBV12-4 to TRBJ2-1, with D perhaps matching TRBD1 (6 bases). This CDR3 contains 19 residues. Trimming removed 6 bases at V and 5 bases at J, with 29 bases between. CDR3 loop: CASSNKRQASTGLNNEQFF. The CDR3 nucleotides read TGTGCCAGCAGCAACAAGAGACAGGCCTCGACAGGCCTGAACAATGAGCAGTTCTTC.